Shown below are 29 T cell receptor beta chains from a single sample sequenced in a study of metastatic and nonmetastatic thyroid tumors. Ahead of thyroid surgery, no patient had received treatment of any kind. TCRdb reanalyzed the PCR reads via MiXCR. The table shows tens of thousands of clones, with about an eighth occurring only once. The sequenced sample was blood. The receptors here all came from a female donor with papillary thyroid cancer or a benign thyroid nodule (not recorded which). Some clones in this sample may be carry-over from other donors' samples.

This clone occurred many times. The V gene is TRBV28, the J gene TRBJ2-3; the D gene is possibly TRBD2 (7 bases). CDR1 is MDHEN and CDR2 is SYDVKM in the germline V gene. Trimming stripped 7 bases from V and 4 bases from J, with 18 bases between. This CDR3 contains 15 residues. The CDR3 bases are TGTGCCAGCACCATTGATGGGGGGGCCGCAGATACGCAGTATTTT. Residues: CASTIDGGAADTQYF.

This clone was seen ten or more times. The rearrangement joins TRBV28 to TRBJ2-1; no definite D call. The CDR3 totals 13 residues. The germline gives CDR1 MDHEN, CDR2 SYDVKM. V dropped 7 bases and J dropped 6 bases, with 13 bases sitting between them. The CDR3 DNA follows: TGTGCCAGCATCATAGGTAAAGGCAATGAGCAGTTCTTC. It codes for CASIIGKGNEQFF. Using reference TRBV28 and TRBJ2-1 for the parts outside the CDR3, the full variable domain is DVKVTQSSRYLVKRTGEKVFLECVQDMDHENMFWYRQDPGLGLRLIYFSYDVKMKEKGDIPEGYSVSREKKERFSLILESASTNQTSMYLCASIIGKGNEQFFGPGTRLTVL.

The CDR3 DNA reads as TGTGCCACAGGGGGGGCAGGGGCTACCTACGAGCAGTACTTC. This translates into CATGGAGATYEQYF. The chain carries TRBV6-1 and TRBJ2-7; either TRBD1 or TRBD2 may supply D (7 bases each). Germline V gives CDR1 MNHNS, CDR2 SASEGT. Trimming took off 10 bases at V and 2 bases at J, with 18 bases between the two ends. CDR3 length: 14 residues.

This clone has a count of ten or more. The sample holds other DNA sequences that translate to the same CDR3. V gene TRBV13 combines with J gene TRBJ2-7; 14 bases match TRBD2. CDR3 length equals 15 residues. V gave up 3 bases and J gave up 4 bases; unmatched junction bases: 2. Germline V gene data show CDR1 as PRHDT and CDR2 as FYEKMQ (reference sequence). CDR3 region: CASSLGTSGRYEQYF. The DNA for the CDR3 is TGTGCCAGCAGCTTGGGGACTAGCGGGAGATACGAGCAGTACTTC.

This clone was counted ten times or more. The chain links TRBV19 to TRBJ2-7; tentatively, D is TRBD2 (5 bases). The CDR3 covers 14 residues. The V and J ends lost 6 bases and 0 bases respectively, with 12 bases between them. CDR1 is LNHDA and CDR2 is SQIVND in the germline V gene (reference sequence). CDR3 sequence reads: CASSHILVSYEQYF. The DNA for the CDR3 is TGTGCCAGTAGCCACATACTAGTCTCCTACGAGCAGTACTTC.

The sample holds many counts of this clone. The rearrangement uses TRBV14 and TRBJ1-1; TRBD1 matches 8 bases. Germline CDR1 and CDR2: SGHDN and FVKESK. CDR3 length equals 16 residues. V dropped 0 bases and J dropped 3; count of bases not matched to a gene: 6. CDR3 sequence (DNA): TGTGCCAGCAGCCAAGATATGGGACAGGTGTACACTGAAGCTTTCTTT. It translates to CASSQDMGQVYTEAFF.

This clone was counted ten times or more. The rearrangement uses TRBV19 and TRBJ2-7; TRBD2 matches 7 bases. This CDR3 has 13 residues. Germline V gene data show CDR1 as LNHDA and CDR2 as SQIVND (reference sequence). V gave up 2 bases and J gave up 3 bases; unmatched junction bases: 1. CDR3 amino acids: CASSIPGGYEQYF. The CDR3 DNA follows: TGTGCCAGTAGTATACCGGGGGGCTACGAGCAGTACTTC. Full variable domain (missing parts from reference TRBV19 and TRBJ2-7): DGGITQSPKYLFRKEGQNVTLSCEQNLNHDAMYWYRQDPGQGLRLIYYSQIVNDFQKGDIAEGYSVSREKKESFPLTVTSAQKNPTAFYLCASSIPGGYEQYFGPGTRLTVT.

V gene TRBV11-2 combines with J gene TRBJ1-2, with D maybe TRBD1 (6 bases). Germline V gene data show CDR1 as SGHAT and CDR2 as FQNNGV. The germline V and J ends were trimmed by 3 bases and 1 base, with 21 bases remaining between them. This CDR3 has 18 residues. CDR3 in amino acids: CASSLGIGGQRVNYGYTF. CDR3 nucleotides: TGTGCCAGCAGCTTGGGGATTGGGGGGCAGAGAGTTAACTATGGCTACACCTTC.

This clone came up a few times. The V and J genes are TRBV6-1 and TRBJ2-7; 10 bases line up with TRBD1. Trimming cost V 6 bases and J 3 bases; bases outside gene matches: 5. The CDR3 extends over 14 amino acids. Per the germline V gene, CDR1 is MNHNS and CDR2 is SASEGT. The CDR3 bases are TGTGCCAGCAGCGACAGGGGGCGTGTCTACGAGCAGTACTTC. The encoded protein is CASSDRGRVYEQYF.

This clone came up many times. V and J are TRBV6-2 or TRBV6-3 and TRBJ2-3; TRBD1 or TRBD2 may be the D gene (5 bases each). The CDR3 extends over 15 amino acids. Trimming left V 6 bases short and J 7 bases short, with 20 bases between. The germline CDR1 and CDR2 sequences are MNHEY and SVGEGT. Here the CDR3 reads CASRTWDQHKNTQYF. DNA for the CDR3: TGTGCCAGCAGAACGTGGGACCAACACAAGAATACGCAGTATTTT.

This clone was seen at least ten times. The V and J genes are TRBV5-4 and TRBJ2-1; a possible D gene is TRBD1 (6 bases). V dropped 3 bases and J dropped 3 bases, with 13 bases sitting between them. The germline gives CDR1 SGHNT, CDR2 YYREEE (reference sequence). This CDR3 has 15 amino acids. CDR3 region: CASSSSAGDYNEQFF. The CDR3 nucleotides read TGTGCCAGCAGCTCTAGTGCAGGGGACTACAATGAGCAGTTCTTC.

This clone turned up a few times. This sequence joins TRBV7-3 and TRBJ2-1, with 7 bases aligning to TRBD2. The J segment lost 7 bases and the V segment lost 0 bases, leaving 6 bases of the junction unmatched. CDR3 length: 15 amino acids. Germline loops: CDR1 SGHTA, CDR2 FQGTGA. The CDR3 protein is CASSLTLSSGNEQFF. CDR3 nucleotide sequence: TGTGCCAGCAGCTTAACGTTGAGTAGCGGGAATGAGCAGTTCTTC.

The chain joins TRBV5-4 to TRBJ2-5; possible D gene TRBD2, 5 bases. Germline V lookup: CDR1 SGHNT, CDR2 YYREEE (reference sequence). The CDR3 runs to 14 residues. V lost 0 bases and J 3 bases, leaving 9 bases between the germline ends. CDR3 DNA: TGTGCCAGCAGCTTGGGAGGGTCGAAAGAGACCCAGTACTTC. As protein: CASSLGGSKETQYF.

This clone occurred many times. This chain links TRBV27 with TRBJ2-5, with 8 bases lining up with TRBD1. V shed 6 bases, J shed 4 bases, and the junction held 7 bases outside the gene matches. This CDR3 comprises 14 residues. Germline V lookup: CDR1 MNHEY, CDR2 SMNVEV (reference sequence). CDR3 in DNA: TGTGCCAGCAGACGTTCAGGGGGCGTAGAGACCCAGTACTTC. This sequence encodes CASRRSGGVETQYF.

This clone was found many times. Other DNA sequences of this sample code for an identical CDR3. CDR3 loop: CASSRDLLYEQYF. The CDR3 region has the DNA TGTGCCAGCAGCCGGGACTTACTCTACGAGCAGTACTTC. The rearrangement links TRBV4-2 to TRBJ2-7, with D possibly matching TRBD2 (6 bases). From germline, CDR1 is LGHNA and CDR2 YNFKEQ. V lost 4 bases to trimming and J lost 3 bases, with 10 bases between them. This CDR3 region has 13 residues.

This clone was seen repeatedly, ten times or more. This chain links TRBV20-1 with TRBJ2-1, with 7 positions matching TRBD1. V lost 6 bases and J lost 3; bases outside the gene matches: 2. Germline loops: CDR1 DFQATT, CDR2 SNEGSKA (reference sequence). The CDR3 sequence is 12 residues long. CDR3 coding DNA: TGCAGTGCCTGGGACAGCTACAATGAGCAGTTCTTC. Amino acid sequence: CSAWDSYNEQFF.

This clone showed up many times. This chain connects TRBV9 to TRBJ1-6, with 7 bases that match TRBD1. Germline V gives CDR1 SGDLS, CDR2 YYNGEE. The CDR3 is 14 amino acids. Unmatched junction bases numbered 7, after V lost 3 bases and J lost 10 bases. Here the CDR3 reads CASSGRDSESPLHF. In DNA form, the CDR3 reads TGTGCCAGCAGCGGGAGGGACAGCGAGTCACCCCTCCACTTT. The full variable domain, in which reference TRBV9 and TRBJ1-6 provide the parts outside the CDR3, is DSGVTQTPKHLITATGQRVTLRCSPRSGDLSVYWYQQSLDQGLQFLIQYYNGEERAKGNILERFSAQQFPDLHSELNLSSLELGDSALYFCASSGRDSESPLHFGNGTRLTVT.

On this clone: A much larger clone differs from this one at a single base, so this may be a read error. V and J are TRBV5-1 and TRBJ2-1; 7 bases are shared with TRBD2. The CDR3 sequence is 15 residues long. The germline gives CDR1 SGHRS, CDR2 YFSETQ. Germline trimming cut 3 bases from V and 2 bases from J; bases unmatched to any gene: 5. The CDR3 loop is CASSSSGTTYNEQFF. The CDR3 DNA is TGCGCCAGCAGCTCCTCCGGGACTACCTACAATGAGCAGTTCTTC.

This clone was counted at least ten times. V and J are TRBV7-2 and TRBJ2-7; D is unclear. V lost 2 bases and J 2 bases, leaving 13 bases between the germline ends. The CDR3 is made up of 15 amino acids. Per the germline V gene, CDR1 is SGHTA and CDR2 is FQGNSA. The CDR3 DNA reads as TGTGCCAGCAGCTTATCAGGTCAGCCACCCTACGAGCAGTACTTC. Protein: CASSLSGQPPYEQYF.

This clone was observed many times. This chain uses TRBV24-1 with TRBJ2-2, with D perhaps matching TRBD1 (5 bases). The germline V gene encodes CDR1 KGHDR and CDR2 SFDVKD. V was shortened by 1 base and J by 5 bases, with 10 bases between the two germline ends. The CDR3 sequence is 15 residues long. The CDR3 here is CATSDLRQGTGELFF. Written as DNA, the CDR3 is TGTGCCACCAGTGATTTACGGCAGGGAACCGGGGAGCTGTTTTTT.

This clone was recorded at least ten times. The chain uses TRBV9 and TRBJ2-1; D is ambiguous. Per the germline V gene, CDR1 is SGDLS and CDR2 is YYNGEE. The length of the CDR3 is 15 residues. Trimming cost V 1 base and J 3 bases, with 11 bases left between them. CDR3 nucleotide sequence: TGTGCCAGCAGCGTAAACGGCTTAAACTACAATGAGCAGTTCTTC. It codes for CASSVNGLNYNEQFF. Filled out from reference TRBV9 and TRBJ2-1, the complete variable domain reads DSGVTQTPKHLITATGQRVTLRCSPRSGDLSVYWYQQSLDQGLQFLIQYYNGEERAKGNILERFSAQQFPDLHSELNLSSLELGDSALYFCASSVNGLNYNEQFFGPGTRLTVL.

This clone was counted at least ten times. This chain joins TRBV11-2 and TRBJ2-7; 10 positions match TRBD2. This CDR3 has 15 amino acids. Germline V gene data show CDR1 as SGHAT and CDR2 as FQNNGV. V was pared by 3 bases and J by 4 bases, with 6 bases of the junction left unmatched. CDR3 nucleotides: TGTGCCAGCAGCTTTTTAGGACTAGCGGAATACGAGCAGTACTTC. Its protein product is CASSFLGLAEYEQYF.

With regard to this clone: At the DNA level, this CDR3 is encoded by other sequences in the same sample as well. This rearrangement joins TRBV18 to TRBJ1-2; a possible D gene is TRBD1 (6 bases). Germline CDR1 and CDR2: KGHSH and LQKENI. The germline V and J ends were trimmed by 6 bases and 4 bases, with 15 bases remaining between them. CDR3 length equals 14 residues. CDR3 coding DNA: TGTGCCAGCTCCCCTTTACAGGGTAGCTATGGCTACACCTTC. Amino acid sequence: CASSPLQGSYGYTF.

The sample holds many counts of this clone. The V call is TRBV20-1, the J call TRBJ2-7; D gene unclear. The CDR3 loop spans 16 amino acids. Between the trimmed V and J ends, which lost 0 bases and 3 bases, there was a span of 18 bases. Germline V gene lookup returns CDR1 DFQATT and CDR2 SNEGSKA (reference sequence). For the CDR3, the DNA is TGCAGTGCTAGAGACCCCACAGTAAGCCCGTTCTACGAGCAGTACTTC. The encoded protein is CSARDPTVSPFYEQYF.

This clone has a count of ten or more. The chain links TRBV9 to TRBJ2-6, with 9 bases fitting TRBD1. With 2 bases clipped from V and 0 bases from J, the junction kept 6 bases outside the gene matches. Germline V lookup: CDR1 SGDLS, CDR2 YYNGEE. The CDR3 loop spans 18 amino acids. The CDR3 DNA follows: TGTGCCAGCAGCGTGGGAAACAGGGGGCTCTCTGGGGCCAACGTCCTGACTTTC. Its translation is CASSVGNRGLSGANVLTF.

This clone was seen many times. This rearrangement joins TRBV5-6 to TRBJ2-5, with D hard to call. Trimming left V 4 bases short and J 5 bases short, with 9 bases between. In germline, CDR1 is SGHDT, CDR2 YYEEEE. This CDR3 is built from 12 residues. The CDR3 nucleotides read TGTGCCAGCAGCCGACCTGGCGAGACCCAGTACTTC. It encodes CASSRPGETQYF.

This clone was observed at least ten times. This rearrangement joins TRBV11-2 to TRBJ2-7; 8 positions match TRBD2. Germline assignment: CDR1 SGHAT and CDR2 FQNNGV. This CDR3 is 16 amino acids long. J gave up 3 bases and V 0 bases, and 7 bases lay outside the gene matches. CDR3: CASSLEWREVSYEQYF. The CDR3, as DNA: TGTGCCAGCAGCTTAGAGTGGCGGGAGGTTAGCTACGAGCAGTACTTC.

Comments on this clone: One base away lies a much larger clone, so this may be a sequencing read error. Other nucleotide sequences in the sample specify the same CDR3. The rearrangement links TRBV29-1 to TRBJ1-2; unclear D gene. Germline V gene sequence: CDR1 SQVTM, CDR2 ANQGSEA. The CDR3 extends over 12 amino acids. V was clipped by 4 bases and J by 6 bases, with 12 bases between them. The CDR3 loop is CSVGLPRHGYTF. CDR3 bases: TGCAGCGTTGGTTTGCCACGGCATGGCTACACCTTC. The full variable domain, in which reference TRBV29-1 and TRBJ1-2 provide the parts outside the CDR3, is SAVISQKPSRDICQRGTSLTIQCQVDSQVTMMFWYRQQPGQSLTLIATANQGSEATYESGFVIDKFPISRPNLTFSTLTVSNMSPEDSSIYLCSVGLPRHGYTFGSGTRLTVV.

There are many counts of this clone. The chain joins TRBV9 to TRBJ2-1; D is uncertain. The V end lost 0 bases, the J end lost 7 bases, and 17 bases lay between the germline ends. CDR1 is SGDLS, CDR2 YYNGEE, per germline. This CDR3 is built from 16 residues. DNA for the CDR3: TGTGCCAGCAGCGTAGGAAACATTGACTTAGGGAATGAGCAGTTCTTC. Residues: CASSVGNIDLGNEQFF. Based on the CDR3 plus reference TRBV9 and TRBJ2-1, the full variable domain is DSGVTQTPKHLITATGQRVTLRCSPRSGDLSVYWYQQSLDQGLQFLIQYYNGEERAKGNILERFSAQQFPDLHSELNLSSLELGDSALYFCASSVGNIDLGNEQFFGPGTRLTVL.